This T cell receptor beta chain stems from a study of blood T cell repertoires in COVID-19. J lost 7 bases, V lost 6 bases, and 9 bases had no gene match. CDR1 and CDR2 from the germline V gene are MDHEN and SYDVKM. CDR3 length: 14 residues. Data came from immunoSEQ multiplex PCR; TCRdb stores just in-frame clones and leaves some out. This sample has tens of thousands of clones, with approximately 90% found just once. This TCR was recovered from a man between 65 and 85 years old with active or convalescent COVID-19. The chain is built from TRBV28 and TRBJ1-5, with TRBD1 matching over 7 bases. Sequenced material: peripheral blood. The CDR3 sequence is CASSRGTVRQPQHF. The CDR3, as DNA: TGTGCCAGCAGCCGCGGGACAGTCAGACAGCCCCAGCATTTT.